This T cell receptor beta chain originates from a study of PD-L1 blockade in urothelial cancer. As regards this clone: Its target is not known.

The CDR3 is made up of 15 amino acids. Germline V gene lookup returns CDR1 SGHRS and CDR2 YFSETQ. V shed 7 bases and J 0 bases; nucleotides not matched to a gene: 6. TCRdb keeps only in-frame clones here, not all; method: immunoSEQ multiplex PCR. Of more than 95,000 clones detected, 80% to 90% appear once; the ten largest clones hold about 1.5%. Time point in this sample: peripheral blood 6 weeks after treatment start. Between 1 and 8 samples per patient were obtained, pretreatment and on-treatment. Study results and limitations: Better survival was predicted when blood TCR clonality before treatment fell below the median.

The TCR sequence derives from a man aged 60 to 69 with urothelial cancer. J is TRBJ2-3 and V is TRBV5-1; 9 nucleotides agree with TRBD2. The sample consisted of PBMCs, taken around atezolizumab (anti-PD-L1) treatment. The CDR3 protein is CASGAGGPSTDTQYF. CDR3 DNA sequence: TGCGCCAGCGGCGCGGGAGGGCCAAGCACAGATACGCAGTATTTT.